One and the same sample provided the 12 T cell receptor beta chains below, sequenced in a study of cytomegalovirus exposure and HLA in healthy donors (dated 2017 in TCRdb). To prepare the library, the immunoSEQ multiplex PCR assay was applied. For the multiplex PCR, a mixture combining 60 forward primers for TCR Vbeta segments and 13 reverse primers for TCR Jbeta segments was used. Here the immuneACCESS table is served through TCRdb, limited to in-frame sequences with V and J called. Missing clones are a known gap in these copies; in checked studies unresolved V genes cover under half, and the rest lacks a known reason. The sample table contains 55,000 to 65,000 clones; only one count was recorded for roughly four fifths of them. Of the sample, roughly 1.5% falls within the top ten clones. The specimen sequenced was PBMCs. Receptors were obtained from a human donor in good health.

This clone was seen a handful of times. This CDR3 reads CASSSEGLAGGSSYEQYF. The CDR3, as DNA: TGTGCCAGCAGCTCTGAGGGACTAGCGGGAGGGTCCTCCTACGAGCAGTACTTC. The chain has TRBV7-2 and TRBJ2-7; 16 nucleotides agree with TRBD2. The CDR3 contains 18 residues. The ends lost 4 bases at V and 0 bases at J; junction bases unmatched: 6. Germline assignment: CDR1 SGHTA and CDR2 FQGNSA.

This clone has just a few counts. The gene calls are TRBV30 and TRBJ1-2; possibly TRBD1 for D (5 bases). From germline, CDR1 is GTSNPN and CDR2 SVGIG (reference sequence). Deletions cut 1 base from V and 5 bases from J, with 14 bases between. CDR3 length equals 14 residues. CDR3 DNA: TGTGCCTGGAGTGCGGACACCGCGAGGTATGGCTACACCTTC. Protein sequence: CAWSADTARYGYTF.

This clone was counted a single time. This rearrangement joins TRBV7-9 to TRBJ1-1; D perhaps matches TRBD1 (5 bases). The CDR3 sequence is 15 residues long. Germline loops: CDR1 SEHNR, CDR2 FQNEAQ (reference sequence). The V gene lost 1 base and the J gene lost 2 bases, with 11 bases spanning the gap. CDR3 residues: CASSLVWTRNTEAFF. CDR3 sequence (DNA): TGTGCCAGCAGCTTAGTATGGACACGTAACACTGAAGCTTTCTTT.

This chain joins TRBV2 and TRBJ2-5; D remains unclear. V gave up 1 base and J gave up 7 bases, with 19 bases separating them. This CDR3 is 16 amino acids long. Germline values: CDR1 SNHLY, CDR2 FYNNEI. CDR3 DNA sequence: TGTGCCAGCAGTGAAGACGGCAGCGCCTTTCTGGGGACCCAGTACTTC. Residues: CASSEDGSAFLGTQYF.

The rearrangement joins TRBV14 to TRBJ2-5, with 8 bases aligning to TRBD2. The CDR3 extends over 16 amino acids. Trimming removed 3 bases from V and 7 bases from J; junction bases left unmatched: 13. Germline V gene data show CDR1 as SGHDN and CDR2 as FVKESK. The CDR3 protein is CASSHFLAGPSGTQYF. Written as DNA, the CDR3 is TGTGCCAGCAGCCATTTTCTAGCGGGTCCTTCGGGGACCCAGTACTTC. The entire variable domain, with the rest obtained from reference TRBV14 and TRBJ2-5, is as follows: EAGVTQFPSHSVIEKGQTVTLRCDPISGHDNLYWYRRVMGKEIKFLLHFVKESKQDESGMPNNRFLAERTGGTYSTLKVQPAELEDSGVYFCASSHFLAGPSGTQYFGPGTRLLVL.

V is TRBV4-3 and J is TRBJ2-4; 7 bases match TRBD2. J lost 13 bases, V lost 1 base, and 10 bases had no gene match. CDR3 length: 14 amino acids. Germline CDR1 LGHNA, CDR2 YSLEER. The CDR3: CASSQGTSLIPQYF. CDR3 in DNA: TGCGCCAGCAGCCAAGGGACTAGTCTCATTCCGCAGTACTTC.

This clone has only a few counts. The chain carries TRBV6-1 and TRBJ2-7; 8 bases fit TRBD2. Germline loops: CDR1 MNHNS, CDR2 SASEGT. This CDR3 has 15 amino acids. J was trimmed by 1 base and V by 1 base; bases with no gene match: 3. CDR3 bases: TGTGCCAGCAGTGAAGTCGGGGGGGGGTCCTACGAGCAGTACTTC. Its protein is CASSEVGGGSYEQYF.

The V and J genes are TRBV5-1 and TRBJ2-3; perhaps TRBD1 as D (6 bases). The CDR3 covers 15 residues. Germline V gene lookup returns CDR1 SGHRS and CDR2 YFSETQ. With 4 bases removed from V and 2 bases from J, the gap between germline ends came to 14 bases. The CDR3 protein is CASSTMTGSTDTQYF. In DNA, the CDR3 is TGCGCCAGCAGCACTATGACAGGTTCCACAGATACGCAGTATTTT.

This clone came up a few times. This chain uses TRBV25-1 with TRBJ2-7, with D possibly TRBD2 on 6 matching bases. This CDR3 region has 15 residues. V lost 4 bases and J 3 bases, leaving 16 bases between the germline ends. Germline-derived CDR1 and CDR2 are MGHDK and SYGVNS. The CDR3 is CASSAPSGRDYEQYF. Here the CDR3 DNA reads TGTGCCAGCAGTGCCCCGTCCGGGAGAGACTACGAGCAGTACTTC.

The chain employs TRBV7-6 and TRBJ2-1, with unresolved D. V shed 1 base and J shed 9 bases, with 7 bases lying between them. Germline CDR1 reads SGHVS; CDR2 reads FNYEAQ. This CDR3 has 12 residues. CDR3 residues: CASSLVYSEQFF. The DNA for the CDR3 is TGTGCCAGCAGCTTAGTTTATTCTGAGCAGTTCTTC.

This clone occurred once. This rearrangement joins TRBV4-2 to TRBJ2-7; 13 bases line up with TRBD2. Germline CDR1 LGHNA, CDR2 YNFKEQ. CDR3 length equals 20 residues. With V trimmed by 4 bases and J by 0 bases, 15 bases remained unmatched. This chain's CDR3 is CASSPTEGLAGEWSSYEQYF. Here the CDR3 DNA reads TGTGCCAGCAGCCCCACAGAAGGACTAGCGGGAGAATGGAGCTCCTACGAGCAGTACTTC.

The V gene is TRBV28, the J gene TRBJ1-2; no clear D gene. The CDR3 loop spans 15 amino acids. The germline V and J ends were trimmed by 5 bases and 2 bases, with 15 bases remaining between them. Germline-derived CDR1 and CDR2 are MDHEN and SYDVKM. The CDR3 sequence is CASSPPRGSNYGYTF. Here the CDR3 DNA reads TGTGCCAGCAGTCCCCCCCGTGGCTCAAACTATGGCTACACCTTC.